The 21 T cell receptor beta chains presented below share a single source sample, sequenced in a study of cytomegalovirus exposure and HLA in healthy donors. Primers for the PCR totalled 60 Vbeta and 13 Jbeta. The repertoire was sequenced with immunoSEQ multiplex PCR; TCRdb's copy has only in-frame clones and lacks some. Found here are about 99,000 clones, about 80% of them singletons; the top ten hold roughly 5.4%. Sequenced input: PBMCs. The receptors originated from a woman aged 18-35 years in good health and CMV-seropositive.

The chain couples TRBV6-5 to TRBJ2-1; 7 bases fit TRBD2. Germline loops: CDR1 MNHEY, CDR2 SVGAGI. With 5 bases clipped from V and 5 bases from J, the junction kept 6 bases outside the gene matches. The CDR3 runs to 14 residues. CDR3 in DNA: TGTGCCAGCAGTCTAGGACTAGGGGACAATGAGCAGTTCTTC. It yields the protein CASSLGLGDNEQFF.

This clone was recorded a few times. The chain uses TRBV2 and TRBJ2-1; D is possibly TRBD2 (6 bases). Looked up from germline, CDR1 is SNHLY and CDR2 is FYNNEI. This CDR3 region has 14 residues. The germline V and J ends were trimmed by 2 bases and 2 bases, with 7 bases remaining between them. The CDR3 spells CASSESGPYNEQFF. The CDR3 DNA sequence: TGTGCCAGCAGTGAAAGCGGGCCCTACAATGAGCAGTTCTTC.

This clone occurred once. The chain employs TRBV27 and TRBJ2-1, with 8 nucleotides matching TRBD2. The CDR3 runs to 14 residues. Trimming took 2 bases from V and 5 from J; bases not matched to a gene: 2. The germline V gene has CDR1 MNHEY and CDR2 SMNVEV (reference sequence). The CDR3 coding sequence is TGTGCCAGCAGTTTACTAGCGGGTAACAATGAGCAGTTCTTC. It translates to CASSLLAGNNEQFF.

CDR3 bases: TGTGCCAGCAGCTTAGGGGGAGGAAACACTGAAGCTTTCTTT. This sequence encodes CASSLGGGNTEAFF. The chain couples TRBV7-3 to TRBJ1-1; the D gene is possibly TRBD1 (5 bases). The CDR3 has 14 residues. Germline V gene data show CDR1 as SGHTA and CDR2 as FQGTGA. V was shortened by 2 bases and J by 2 bases, with 9 bases between the two germline ends.

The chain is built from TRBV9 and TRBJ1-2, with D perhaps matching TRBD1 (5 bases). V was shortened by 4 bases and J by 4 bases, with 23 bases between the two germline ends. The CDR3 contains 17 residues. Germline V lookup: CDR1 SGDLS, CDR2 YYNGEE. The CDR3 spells CASSSTRGGSEAYGYTF. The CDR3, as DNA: TGTGCCAGCAGCTCGACGCGCGGGGGATCGGAGGCCTATGGCTACACCTTC.

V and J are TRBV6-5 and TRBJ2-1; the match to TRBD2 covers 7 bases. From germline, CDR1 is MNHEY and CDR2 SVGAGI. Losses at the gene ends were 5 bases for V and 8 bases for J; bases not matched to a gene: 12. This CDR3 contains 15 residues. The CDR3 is CASSTSGLTGDEQFF. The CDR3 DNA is TGTGCCAGCAGTACCTCGGGACTAACGGGTGATGAGCAGTTCTTC.

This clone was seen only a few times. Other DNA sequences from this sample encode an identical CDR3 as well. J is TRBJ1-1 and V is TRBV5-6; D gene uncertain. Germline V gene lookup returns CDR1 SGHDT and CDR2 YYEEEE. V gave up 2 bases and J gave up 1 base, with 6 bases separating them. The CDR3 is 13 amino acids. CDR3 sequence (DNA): TGTGCCAGCAGCTTCGGGTCGAACACTGAAGCTTTCTTT. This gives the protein CASSFGSNTEAFF.

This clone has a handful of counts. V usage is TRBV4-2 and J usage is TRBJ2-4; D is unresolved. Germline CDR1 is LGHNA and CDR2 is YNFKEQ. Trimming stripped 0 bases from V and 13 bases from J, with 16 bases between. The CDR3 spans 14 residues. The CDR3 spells CASSQDPITPGQYF. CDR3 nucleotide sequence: TGTGCCAGCAGCCAAGATCCTATCACCCCCGGGCAGTACTTC.

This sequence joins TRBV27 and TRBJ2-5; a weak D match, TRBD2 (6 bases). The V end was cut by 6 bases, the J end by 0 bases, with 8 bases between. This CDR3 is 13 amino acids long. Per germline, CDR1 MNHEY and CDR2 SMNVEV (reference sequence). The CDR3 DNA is TGTGCCAGCAGGGGAGGATACCAAGAGACCCAGTACTTC. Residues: CASRGGYQETQYF.

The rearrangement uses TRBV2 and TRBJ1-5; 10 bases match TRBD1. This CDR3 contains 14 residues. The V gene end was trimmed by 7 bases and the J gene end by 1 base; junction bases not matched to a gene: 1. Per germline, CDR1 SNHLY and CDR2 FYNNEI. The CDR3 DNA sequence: TGTGCCAGCACGGGACAGGGGAGCAATCAGCCCCAGCATTTT. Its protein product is CASTGQGSNQPQHF.

The CDR3 is CAIKRGSGPYEQYF. CDR3 DNA sequence: TGTGCCATCAAAAGAGGTAGCGGACCCTACGAGCAGTACTTC. The rearrangement uses TRBV10-3 and TRBJ2-7; D may be TRBD2 (6 bases). The CDR3 consists of 14 residues. Germline V lookup: CDR1 ENHRY, CDR2 SYGVKD. V dropped 7 bases and J dropped 2 bases, with 15 bases sitting between them.

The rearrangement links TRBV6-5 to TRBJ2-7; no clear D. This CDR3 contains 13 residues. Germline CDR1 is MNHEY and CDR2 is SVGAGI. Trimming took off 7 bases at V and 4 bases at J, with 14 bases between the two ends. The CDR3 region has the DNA TGTGCCAGCACCTCCGGCGACGGGTACGAGCAGTACTTC. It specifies CASTSGDGYEQYF.

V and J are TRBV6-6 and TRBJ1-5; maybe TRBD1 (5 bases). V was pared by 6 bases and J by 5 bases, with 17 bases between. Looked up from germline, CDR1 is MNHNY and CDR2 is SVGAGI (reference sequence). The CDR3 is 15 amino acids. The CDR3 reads CASSRGSGRHQPQHF. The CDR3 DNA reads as TGTGCCAGCAGCCGTGGATCAGGGAGGCATCAGCCCCAGCATTTT.

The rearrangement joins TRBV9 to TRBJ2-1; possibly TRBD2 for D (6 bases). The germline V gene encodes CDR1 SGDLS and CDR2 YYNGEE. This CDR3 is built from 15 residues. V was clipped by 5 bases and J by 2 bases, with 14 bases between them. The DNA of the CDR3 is TGTGCCAGCAGTGCCCCGGGAGAAGCCTACAATGAGCAGTTCTTC. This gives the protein CASSAPGEAYNEQFF.

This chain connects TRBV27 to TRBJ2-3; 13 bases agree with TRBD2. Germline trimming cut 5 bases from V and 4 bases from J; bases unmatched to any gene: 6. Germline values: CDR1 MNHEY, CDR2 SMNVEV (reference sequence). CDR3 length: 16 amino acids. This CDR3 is CASSPRTSGSADTQYF. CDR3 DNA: TGTGCCAGCAGTCCACGGACTAGCGGGAGTGCAGATACGCAGTATTTT.

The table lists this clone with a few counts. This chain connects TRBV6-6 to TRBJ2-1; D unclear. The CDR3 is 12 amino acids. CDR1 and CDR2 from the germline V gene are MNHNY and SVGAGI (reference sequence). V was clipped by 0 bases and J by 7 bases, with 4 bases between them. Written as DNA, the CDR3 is TGTGCCAGCAGTTACTCTATTAATGAGCAGTTCTTC. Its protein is CASSYSINEQFF.

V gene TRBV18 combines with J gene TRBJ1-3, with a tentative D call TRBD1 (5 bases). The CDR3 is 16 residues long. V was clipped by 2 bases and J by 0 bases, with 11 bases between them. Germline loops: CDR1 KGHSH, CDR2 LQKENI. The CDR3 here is CASSPAGFHSGNTIYF. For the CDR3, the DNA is TGTGCCAGCTCACCAGCAGGGTTTCACTCTGGAAACACCATATATTTT.

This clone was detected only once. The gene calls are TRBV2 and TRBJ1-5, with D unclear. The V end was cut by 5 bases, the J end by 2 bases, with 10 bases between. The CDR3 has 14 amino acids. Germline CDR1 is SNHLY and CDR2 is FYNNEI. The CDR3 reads CASSQQSGNQPQHF. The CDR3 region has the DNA TGTGCCAGCAGTCAACAAAGTGGCAATCAGCCCCAGCATTTT.

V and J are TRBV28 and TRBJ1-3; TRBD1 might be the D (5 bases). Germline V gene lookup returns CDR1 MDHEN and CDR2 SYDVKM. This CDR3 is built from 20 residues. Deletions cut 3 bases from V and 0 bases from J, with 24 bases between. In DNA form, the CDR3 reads TGTGCCAGCAGTTTCCCCGCTGCGTCCACACAGGACCTCTCTGGAAACACCATATATTTT. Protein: CASSFPAASTQDLSGNTIYF.

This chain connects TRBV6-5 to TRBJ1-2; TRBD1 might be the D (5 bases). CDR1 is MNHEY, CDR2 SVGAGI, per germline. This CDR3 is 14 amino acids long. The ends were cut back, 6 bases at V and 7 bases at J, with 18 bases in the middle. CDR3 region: CASRPPGRRGGYTF. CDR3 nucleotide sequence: TGTGCCAGCAGGCCTCCGGGCCGGAGGGGTGGCTACACCTTC.

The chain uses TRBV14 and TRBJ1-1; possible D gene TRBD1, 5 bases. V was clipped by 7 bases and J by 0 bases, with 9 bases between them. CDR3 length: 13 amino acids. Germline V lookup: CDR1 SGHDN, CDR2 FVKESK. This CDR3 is CASTDSLNTEAFF. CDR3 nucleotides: TGTGCCAGCACCGACAGCCTGAACACTGAAGCTTTCTTT.